This TCR beta chain was profiled in a study of technical replicates of blood from several donors. Assay: immunoSEQ multiplex PCR; the TCRdb copy retains only in-frame clones and omits some. The repertoire consists of about 73,000 clones, with more than 85% occurring once and the leading ten covering 4% to 5%. Germline V gene lookup returns CDR1 LNHDA and CDR2 SQIVND (reference sequence). The CDR3 length is 13 residues. V lost 5 bases and J lost 9; bases outside the gene matches: 6. The rearrangement joins TRBV19 to TRBJ2-1; TRBD2 matches at 8 bases. The sample taken for sequencing was PBMCs. The clonotype originates from a human donor in good health. Some clones in this sample may be carry-over from other donors' samples. The CDR3, as DNA: TGTGCCAGTAGTCTGGGCGGGGGGAGTGAGCAGTTCTTC. This sequence encodes CASSLGGGSEQFF.